This T cell receptor beta chain was found in a study of cytomegalovirus exposure and HLA in healthy donors. Regarding the study as a whole: Later analysis identified a missense DCLRE1C variant that was linked to TCR beta V- and J-gene trimming. A few chains linked to CMV were shown in vitro to be specific for CMV antigens.

As concerns this clone: The antigen is unknown.

The V gene's germline CDR1 is SGHDT and CDR2 YYEEEE. The CDR3 extends over 14 amino acids. J lost 6 bases, V lost 4 bases, and 6 bases had no gene match. The study ran its PCR with 60 Vbeta and 13 Jbeta primers. Libraries were prepared by immunoSEQ multiplex PCR; TCRdb keeps only in-frame clonotypes and omits some of them. This table holds around 170,000 clones, approximately 79% found once. The sample taken for sequencing was PBMCs. The chain couples TRBV5-6 to TRBJ2-7, with 11 bases lining up with TRBD1. This receptor was taken from a man aged 35 to 55 in good health and CMV-seropositive. Here the CDR3 DNA reads TGTGCCAGCAGCAAGGGACAGGGGGTAGGCGAGCAGTACTTC. Amino acid sequence: CASSKGQGVGEQYF.